The clone carrying this TCR beta chain was counted ten times or more. Its specificity is not known. This entry belongs to a study of glioma-infiltrating T cells. The study, taken as a whole, reports: Above-expected tissue-blood divergence occurred in all gliomas, most in low-grade ones.

The CDR3 extends over 13 amino acids. The ends lost 5 bases at V and 5 bases at J; junction bases unmatched: 5. The iRepertoire nested amplicon-rescue multiplex PCR amplified TCR alpha and beta CDR3s from RNA. Input was roughly 100-450 ng of tissue mRNA or PBMC total RNA. Each CDR3 protein is one row after TCRdb ran MiXCR on the multiplex PCR reads. This sample carries roughly 200,000 distinct CDR3 sequences, over 30% of them seen once, and the ten largest clones take just over 20%. This sequence was found in a human donor with low-grade glioma or glioblastoma, undergoing nonglioma brain surgery, or in good health (not recorded which). V gene TRBV12-3 or TRBV12-4 combines with J gene TRBJ1-1, with 7 bases identical to TRBD1. The sequenced material came from glioma tissue, nonneoplastic brain tissue, or PBMCs (not recorded which). The CDR3 is CASSIDRVTEAFF. CDR3 DNA: TGTGCCAGCAGTATAGACAGGGTTACTGAAGCTTTCTTT.